This entry lists 22 T cell receptor beta chains sequenced from one sample in a study of beta chain features in type 1 diabetes. No antigen has been identified for these receptors. The authors reverse transcribed all of the isolated RNA, so sequencing captured expressed TCRB transcripts. TCRdb keeps only in-frame clones here, not all; method: immunoSEQ multiplex PCR. The data hold 40,000 to 50,000 clones, with approximately 60% observed a single time. Study-wide results and limits: The study found moderately but significantly shorter TCRB CDR3s in all four CD4+ subsets of Type 1 diabetes patients.

Sequences were obtained from Tregs from blood. These TCRs come from a man aged 30-40 years with type 1 diabetes. Some clones in this sample may be carry-over from other donors' samples.

V gene TRBV4-2 combines with J gene TRBJ2-5, with D possibly being TRBD2 (7 bases). Trimming left V 1 base short and J 3 bases short, with 15 bases between. The CDR3 spans 16 residues. Looked up from germline, CDR1 is LGHNA and CDR2 is YNFKEQ. The CDR3 bases are TGTGCCAGCAGCCAAGCAAGCGGGAAGGGGGAAGAGACCCAGTACTTC. Amino acids: CASSQASGKGEETQYF.

This clone was counted a few times. This sequence joins TRBV5-1 and TRBJ2-3, with 7 bases fitting TRBD2. This CDR3 region has 14 residues. Unmatched junction bases numbered 8, after V lost 6 bases and J lost 4 bases. The V gene's germline CDR1 is SGHRS and CDR2 YFSETQ. The DNA of the CDR3 is TGCGCCAGCAAAAGAACTAGCGACCCAGATACGCAGTATTTT. It codes for CASKRTSDPDTQYF.

The rearrangement joins TRBV7-2 to TRBJ2-2; weak D call: TRBD1 (6 bases). V was cut by 5 bases and J by 4 bases, with 14 bases left in between. The CDR3 runs to 15 residues. The germline V gene has CDR1 SGHTA and CDR2 FQGNSA. Written as DNA, the CDR3 is TGTGCCAGCAGCAAAACAGGGCTTAGCACCGGGGAGCTGTTTTTT. This gives the protein CASSKTGLSTGELFF. The whole variable domain, remainder taken from reference TRBV7-2 and TRBJ2-2, is GAGVSQSPSNKVTEKGKDVELRCDPISGHTALYWYRQSLGQGLEFLIYFQGNSAPDKSGLPSDRFSAERTGGSVSTLTIQRTQQEDSAVYLCASSKTGLSTGELFFGEGSRLTVL.

This rearrangement joins TRBV5-4 to TRBJ1-1; D call uncertain. The ends were cut back, 0 bases at V and 1 base at J, with 16 bases in the middle. Germline CDR1 is SGHNT and CDR2 is YYREEE (reference sequence). The CDR3 extends over 17 amino acids. The chain's CDR3 is CASSLVLGSERNTEAFF. The CDR3 DNA is TGTGCCAGCAGCTTGGTATTAGGGAGCGAGAGGAACACTGAAGCTTTCTTT.

This clone was observed a few times. The chain combines TRBV6-6 with TRBJ1-6; D is ambiguous. Per germline, CDR1 MNHNY and CDR2 SVGAGI (reference sequence). The V end lost 2 bases, the J end lost 5 bases, and 10 bases lay between the germline ends. There are 15 residues in the CDR3. CDR3 nucleotides: TGTGCCAGCAGTTACGGAGGGAGCAATAATTCACCCCTCCACTTT. Translation: CASSYGGSNNSPLHF.

The V and J genes are TRBV2 and TRBJ1-6; possibly TRBD1 for D (5 bases). The CDR3 extends over 15 amino acids. V lost 5 bases to trimming and J lost 3 bases, with 11 bases between them. Germline V gene sequence: CDR1 SNHLY, CDR2 FYNNEI. Here the CDR3 reads CASSSQGIYNSPLHF. As DNA, the CDR3 is TGTGCCAGCAGTTCCCAGGGCATCTATAATTCACCCCTCCACTTT.

V gene TRBV28 combines with J gene TRBJ1-5; D is ambiguous. The CDR3 loop spans 14 amino acids. The germline V gene has CDR1 MDHEN and CDR2 SYDVKM. Trimming shortened V by 2 bases and J by 5 bases, and 10 bases separated the two germline ends. CDR3 nucleotides: TGTGCCAGCAGTTTACCCCTTTCTTATCAGCCCCAGCATTTT. Translating gives CASSLPLSYQPQHF.

V usage is TRBV5-1 and J usage is TRBJ1-1, with D tentatively TRBD1 (5 bases). The CDR3 is made up of 12 amino acids. The germline V gene has CDR1 SGHRS and CDR2 YFSETQ. Trimming took off 4 bases at V and 8 bases at J, with 12 bases between the two ends. DNA for the CDR3: TGCGCCAGCAGCCCCTGGGAGGGGGAAGCTTTCTTT. Residues: CASSPWEGEAFF.

The chain links TRBV9 to TRBJ2-5, with TRBD1 matching 9 bases. V lost 4 bases and J lost 5; bases outside the gene matches: 21. This CDR3 region has 19 residues. Germline values: CDR1 SGDLS, CDR2 YYNGEE. CDR3 coding DNA: TGTGCCAGCAGCCCCTCTACTGCGACAGGGGGAACTAGAGGGGAGACCCAGTACTTC. The encoded protein is CASSPSTATGGTRGETQYF.

The chain carries TRBV7-9 and TRBJ2-2, with 7 bases matching TRBD1. The germline V gene has CDR1 SEHNR and CDR2 FQNEAQ (reference sequence). The CDR3 is 15 residues long. V was clipped by 6 bases and J by 0 bases; unmatched bases: 4. The CDR3, as DNA: TGTGCCAGCAGGTACGGGACAGCGAACACCGGGGAGCTGTTTTTT. It codes for CASRYGTANTGELFF.

The rearrangement links TRBV10-2 to TRBJ2-7; 10 bases are a match to TRBD2. The CDR3 has 14 amino acids. CDR1 is WSHSY, CDR2 SAAADI, per germline. V trimming: 10 bases; J trimming: 2 bases; junction bases outside the gene matches: 8. For the CDR3, the DNA is TGCGCCACTTCGACTAGCGGGTTACCCTACGAGCAGTACTTC. This codes for CATSTSGLPYEQYF.

V usage is TRBV6-5 and J usage is TRBJ2-7; 9 bases are a match to TRBD1. Germline values: CDR1 MNHEY, CDR2 SVGAGI. The V gene end was trimmed by 6 bases and the J gene end by 1 base; junction bases not matched to a gene: 4. This CDR3 contains 14 residues. The CDR3 DNA reads TGTGCCAGCAGAGGGACAGGGTGGTCCTACGAGCAGTACTTC. Residues: CASRGTGWSYEQYF.

This chain uses TRBV20-1 with TRBJ2-7, with D perhaps TRBD1 (5 bases). The germline V and J ends were trimmed by 6 bases and 2 bases, with 8 bases remaining between them. The CDR3 totals 11 residues. CDR1 and CDR2 from the germline V gene are DFQATT and SNEGSKA (reference sequence). Written as DNA, the CDR3 is TGCAGTGCCCAGGGAACCTACGAGCAGTACTTC. It specifies CSAQGTYEQYF.

A few counts support this clone. The chain couples TRBV29-1 to TRBJ2-7, with TRBD2 matching 13 bases. V was pared by 3 bases and J by 0 bases, with 5 bases of the junction left unmatched. Per the germline V gene, CDR1 is SQVTM and CDR2 is ANQGSEA. The CDR3 spans 16 residues. This chain's CDR3 is CSVDGGLAGSSYEQYF. The CDR3 DNA follows: TGCAGCGTTGACGGGGGACTAGCGGGGAGCTCCTACGAGCAGTACTTC.

The chain couples TRBV10-3 to TRBJ1-1; D gene unclear. Trimming stripped 0 bases from V and 8 bases from J, with 7 bases between. This CDR3 comprises 12 residues. Germline V CDR1 and CDR2: ENHRY, SYGVKD. The CDR3 sequence is CAISESGEEAFF. In DNA form, the CDR3 reads TGTGCCATCAGTGAGTCGGGCGAAGAAGCTTTCTTT.

This clone was observed a handful of times. The gene calls are TRBV29-1 and TRBJ2-6; 9 bases map to TRBD1. Germline assignment: CDR1 SQVTM and CDR2 ANQGSEA. The CDR3 loop spans 16 amino acids. V lost 7 bases, J lost 1 base, and 8 bases stayed unmatched. The CDR3 loop is CSASTGGTSGANVLTF. The CDR3 coding sequence is TGCAGCGCTTCGACAGGGGGGACGTCTGGGGCCAACGTCCTGACTTTC.

The CDR3 protein is CASSPWTGNSGTSGRGQYF. CDR3 in DNA: TGCGCCAGCAGCCCCTGGACAGGGAATTCCGGGACTAGCGGGAGAGGGCAGTATTTT. The chain recombines TRBV5-1 with TRBJ2-3; 14 bases align to TRBD2. The V gene end was trimmed by 4 bases and the J gene end by 11 bases; junction bases not matched to a gene: 21. The CDR3 loop spans 19 amino acids. The germline V gene encodes CDR1 SGHRS and CDR2 YFSETQ.

The V gene is TRBV6-1, the J gene TRBJ2-7; no definite D call. The CDR3 consists of 14 residues. Trimming left V 7 bases short and J 0 bases short, with 13 bases between. Germline CDR1 MNHNS, CDR2 SASEGT. The CDR3 here is CASTEVPNSYEQYF. Written as DNA, the CDR3 is TGTGCCAGCACCGAGGTGCCGAACTCCTACGAGCAGTACTTC.

This sequence joins TRBV28 and TRBJ1-4; D might be TRBD1 (5 bases). Trimming left V 5 bases short and J 6 bases short, with 13 bases between. From germline, CDR1 is MDHEN and CDR2 SYDVKM. The CDR3 runs to 14 residues. As DNA, the CDR3 is TGTGCCAGCAGTCCAGACAGTAGGTATGAAAAACTGTTTTTT. Encoded protein: CASSPDSRYEKLFF. Supplemented by reference TRBV28 and TRBJ1-4, the full variable domain reads DVKVTQSSRYLVKRTGEKVFLECVQDMDHENMFWYRQDPGLGLRLIYFSYDVKMKEKGDIPEGYSVSREKKERFSLILESASTNQTSMYLCASSPDSRYEKLFFGSGTQLSVL.

V gene TRBV7-3 combines with J gene TRBJ2-1, with 11 bases fitting TRBD2. V lost 2 bases to trimming and J lost 5 bases; unmatched junction nucleotides: 5. Germline V gives CDR1 SGHTA, CDR2 FQGTGA. This CDR3 is 16 amino acids long. For the CDR3, the DNA is TGTGCCAGCAGCTTAGGGCTAGCGGGGGGCAACAATGAGCAGTTCTTC. Translated, it gives CASSLGLAGGNNEQFF.

This clone was found once. V is TRBV5-1 and J is TRBJ1-1; maybe TRBD1 (5 bases). Trimming cost V 6 bases and J 4 bases, with 16 bases left between them. CDR1 and CDR2 from the germline V gene are SGHRS and YFSETQ. The CDR3 has 14 amino acids. The CDR3 loop reads CASTGGVGATEAFF. For the CDR3, the DNA is TGCGCCAGCACCGGGGGGGTTGGGGCCACTGAAGCTTTCTTT. The variable domain in full, completed from reference TRBV5-1 and TRBJ1-1, reads KAGVTQTPRYLIKTRGQQVTLSCSPISGHRSVSWYQQTPGQGLQFLFEYFSETQRNKGNFPGRFSGRQFSNSRSEMNVSTLELGDSALYLCASTGGVGATEAFFGQGTRLTVV.

The gene calls are TRBV6-1 and TRBJ2-5, with D perhaps matching TRBD2 (6 bases). V lost 2 bases, J lost 11 bases, and 15 bases lay in between. The CDR3 spans 13 residues. Germline V gives CDR1 MNHNS, CDR2 SASEGT. Written as DNA, the CDR3 is TGTGCCAGCAGTGAAAGCAGGGACTTCGGGCAGTACTTC. Translating it yields CASSESRDFGQYF.